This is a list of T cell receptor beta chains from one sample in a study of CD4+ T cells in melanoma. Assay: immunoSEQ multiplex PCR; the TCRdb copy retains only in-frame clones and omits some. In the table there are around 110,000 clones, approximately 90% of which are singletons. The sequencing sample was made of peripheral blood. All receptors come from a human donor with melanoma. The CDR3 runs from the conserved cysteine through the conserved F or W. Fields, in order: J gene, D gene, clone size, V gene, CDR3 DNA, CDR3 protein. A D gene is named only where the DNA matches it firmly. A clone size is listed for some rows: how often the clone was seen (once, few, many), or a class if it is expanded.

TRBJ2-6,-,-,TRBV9,TGTGCCAGCATCAGTCAGGGTCCCGGGGCCAACGTCCTGACTTTC,CASISQGPGANVLTF
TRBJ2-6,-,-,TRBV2,TGTGCCAGCATGATACGGAGCTCTGGGGCCAACGTCCTGACTTTC,CASMIRSSGANVLTF
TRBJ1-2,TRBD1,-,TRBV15,TGTGCCACCAGCAGGGGCAGGGACAGGGGGTCCTACGGCTACACCTTC,CATSRGRDRGSYGYTF
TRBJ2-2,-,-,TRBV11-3,TGTGCCAGCAGCCCTAGGGGGGGTTACACCGGGGAGCTGTTTTTT,CASSPRGGYTGELFF
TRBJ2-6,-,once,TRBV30,TGTGCCTGGAGTAAGGGATTTGGGGCCAACGTCCTGACTTTC,CAWSKGFGANVLTF
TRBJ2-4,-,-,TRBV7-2,TGTGCCAGCAGCTTAGTCTTGGAGGAATCTAGCTTGGGCAAAAACATTCAGTACTTC,CASSLVLEESSLGKNIQYF
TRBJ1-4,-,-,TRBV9,TGTGCCAGCAGCCCTAGGGGGTTAAGTGAAAAACTGTTTTTT,CASSPRGLSEKLFF
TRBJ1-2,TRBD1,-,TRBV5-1,TGCGCCAGCAGCGCTGGATGGCAGGGGGGTTATGGCTACACCTTC,CASSAGWQGGYGYTF
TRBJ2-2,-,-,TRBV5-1,TGCGCCAGCCGGGAGGGGGCCACGAACACCGGGGAGCTGTTTTTT,CASREGATNTGELFF
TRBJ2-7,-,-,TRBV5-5,TGTGCCAGCAGGCGGGAACTTCAGGGGCCCTACGAGCAGTACTTC,CASRRELQGPYEQYF
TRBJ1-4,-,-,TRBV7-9,TGTGCCAGCAGCACGATTTATGGGACCGCAACTAATGAAAAACTGTTTTTT,CASSTIYGTATNEKLFF
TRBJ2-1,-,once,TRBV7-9,TGTGCCAGCAGTTCGTTCGCACCGGCCGGTAACAATGAGCAGTTCTTC,CASSSFAPAGNNEQFF
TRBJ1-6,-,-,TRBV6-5,TGTGCCAGCAGTTCTGAACCCGGGTTCCGACATTCACCCCTCCACTTT,CASSSEPGFRHSPLHF
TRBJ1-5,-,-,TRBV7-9,TGTGCCAGCAGCCCGGGGAGCAATCAGCCCCAGCATTTT,CASSPGSNQPQHF
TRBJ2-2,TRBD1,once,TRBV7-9,TGTGCCAGCAGCTCGCCTACAGGGGCCTCCACCGGGGAGCTGTTTTTT,CASSSPTGASTGELFF
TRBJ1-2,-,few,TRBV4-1,TGCGCCAGCAGCCAAGATTGGGGGGAGGGCTATGGCTACACCTTC,CASSQDWGEGYGYTF
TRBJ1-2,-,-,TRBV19,TGTGCCAGTAGTATCAAGGGGCGAGGAGGCTACACCTTC,CASSIKGRGGYTF
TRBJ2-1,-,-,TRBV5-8,TGTGCCAGCAGCTTGGCTTCTGGGGTCTACAATGAGCAGTTCTTC,CASSLASGVYNEQFF